Listed here is a single T cell receptor (beta chain). The antigen remains unidentified. Clones were read by immunoSEQ multiplex PCR, and TCRdb kept only the in-frame ones, dropping some. The data hold approximately 110,000 clones, with around 92% observed a single time. V was clipped by 5 bases and J by 1 base, with 12 bases between them. The CDR3 contains 15 residues. Germline CDR1 reads LNHDA; CDR2 reads SQIVND (reference sequence). This record belongs to a study of OX40 agonist ivuxolimab in advanced cancers. The study's findings and limits: Expanded clones belonging to CD8+ T cells outnumbered, on average, those of CD4+.

Blood sampling took place at baseline, cycle 4 day 1, and cycle 7 day 1. The sample consisted of CD4+ or CD8+ T cells sorted from blood, taken in a trial of the OX40 agonist ivuxolimab. The chain employs TRBV19 and TRBJ2-4; tentative D call: TRBD1 (6 bases). The TCR sequence derives from an adult with an advanced solid tumor such as melanoma, head and neck, liver or kidney cancer. CDR3 nucleotides: TGTGCCAGTAGTCAGGGGAAAGATGCCAAAAACATTCAGTACTTC. This translates into CASSQGKDAKNIQYF. The full variable domain, with the rest looked up from reference TRBV19 and TRBJ2-4, is DGGITQSPKYLFRKEGQNVTLSCEQNLNHDAMYWYRQDPGQGLRLIYYSQIVNDFQKGDIAEGYSVSREKKESFPLTVTSAQKNPTAFYLCASSQGKDAKNIQYFGAGTRLSVL.